The 26 T cell receptor beta chains below come from one sample, sequenced in a study of blood T cell repertoires in COVID-19. The method was immunoSEQ multiplex PCR; TCRdb's version includes in-frame clones alone and lacks a portion of them. The data show 55,000 to 70,000 clones, with 88% seen just once and 40% to 55% held by the top ten. The sequenced material came from peripheral blood. The receptors shown here come from a woman aged 60 to 75 with COVID-19, enrolled during active disease.

The rearrangement links TRBV11-3 to TRBJ2-5, with 13 positions matching TRBD2. This CDR3 contains 15 residues. Germline lookup yields CDR1 SGHNT and CDR2 YENEEA. Unmatched junction bases numbered 5, after V lost 3 bases and J lost 7 bases. CDR3 nucleotide sequence: TGTGCCAGCAGCTTTGGACTAGCGGGGGAGGGGACCCAGTACTTC. This encodes CASSFGLAGEGTQYF. The full variable domain, completed using reference TRBV11-3 and TRBJ2-5, is EAGVVQSPRYKIIEKKQPVAFWCNPISGHNTLYWYLQNLGQGPELLIRYENEEAVDDSQLPKDRFSAERLKGVDSTLKIQPAELGDSAVYLCASSFGLAGEGTQYFGPGTRLLVL.

The table lists this clone with a few counts. V and J are TRBV3-1 (or the pseudogene TRBV3-2) and TRBJ2-1; 13 positions agree with TRBD2. The germline gives CDR1 LGHDT, CDR2 YNNKEL (reference sequence). The junction had 21 bases not matched to a gene; V was cut back by 4 bases and J by 0 bases. The CDR3 runs 23 residues. Written as DNA, the CDR3 is TGTGCCAGCAGCCCCCTGACAGGGTCGGATAGGACTAGCGGGAGTTCCTCCTACAATGAGCAGTTCTTC. It translates to CASSPLTGSDRTSGSSSYNEQFF.

V usage is TRBV7-2 and J usage is TRBJ2-3; 8 bases are a match to TRBD2. CDR3 size: 17 residues. J gave up 5 bases and V 0 bases, and 10 bases lay outside the gene matches. CDR1 and CDR2 (germline): SGHTA, FQGNSA. The CDR3, as DNA: TGTGCCAGCAGCTTAGCGGGGCGGGGGGAACGGAAAGATACGCAGTATTTT. This codes for CASSLAGRGERKDTQYF.

The chain has TRBV30 and TRBJ2-1, with D possibly matching TRBD2 (5 bases). V was shortened by 0 bases and J by 10 bases, with 10 bases between the two germline ends. The CDR3 totals 12 residues. CDR1 is GTSNPN and CDR2 is SVGIG in the germline V gene (reference sequence). The CDR3 loop reads CAWSVRGWEQFF. CDR3 sequence (DNA): TGTGCCTGGAGTGTTCGAGGGTGGGAGCAGTTCTTC.

The CDR3 region is CASSLEGRGDTQYF. DNA of the CDR3: TGTGCCAGCAGCTTAGAGGGAAGAGGGGATACGCAGTATTTT. This sequence joins TRBV7-2 and TRBJ2-3, with D possibly being TRBD2 (5 bases). V lost 1 base to trimming and J lost 6 bases, with 11 bases between them. Germline V gives CDR1 SGHTA, CDR2 FQGNSA. CDR3 length equals 14 residues.

The rearrangement uses TRBV6-2 or TRBV6-3 and TRBJ1-2; 8 bases align to TRBD1. Germline values: CDR1 MNHEY, CDR2 SVGEGT. There are 15 residues in the CDR3. The V segment lost 5 bases and the J segment 4 bases; nucleotides outside the gene matches: 9. The DNA for the CDR3 is TGTGCCAGCAGTCAGCGCCAGGGGGCCGGCTATGGCTACACCTTC. Translated, it gives CASSQRQGAGYGYTF.

This chain joins TRBV24-1 and TRBJ2-7; tentative D call: TRBD2 (6 bases). CDR3 length: 16 amino acids. The germline CDR1 and CDR2 sequences are KGHDR and SFDVKD. The V gene lost 2 bases and the J gene lost 0 bases, with 13 bases spanning the gap. The chain's CDR3 is CATSDSGTQSSYEQYF. As DNA, the CDR3 is TGTGCCACCAGTGATTCCGGGACTCAAAGCTCCTACGAGCAGTACTTC.

The rearrangement links TRBV5-5 to TRBJ1-2; 8 positions agree with TRBD1. Germline CDR1 is SGHKS and CDR2 is YYEKEE (reference sequence). The CDR3 has 14 amino acids. Germline trimming cut 4 bases from V and 3 bases from J; bases unmatched to any gene: 5. CDR3 nucleotides: TGTGCCAGCAGCCGACAGGGGATGGACTATGGCTACACCTTC. It specifies CASSRQGMDYGYTF.

The V call is TRBV7-2, the J call TRBJ1-2, with TRBD1 as a possible D gene (6 bases). The length of the CDR3 is 17 residues. Trimming shortened V by 5 bases and J by 0 bases, and 19 bases separated the two germline ends. Germline CDR1 reads SGHTA; CDR2 reads FQGNSA. CDR3 loop: CASSPWTADVSNYGYTF. The CDR3 region has the DNA TGTGCCAGCAGCCCCTGGACAGCCGACGTTTCTAACTATGGCTACACCTTC.

This chain uses TRBV4-2 with TRBJ1-4; 7 bases agree with TRBD1. The germline V gene encodes CDR1 LGHNA and CDR2 YNFKEQ. V lost 2 bases, J lost 7 bases, and 1 base stayed unmatched. The CDR3 contains 13 residues. CDR3 sequence: CASSQRDSEKLFF. CDR3 nucleotide sequence: TGTGCCAGCAGCCAACGGGACAGTGAAAAACTGTTTTTT.

This chain connects TRBV25-1 to TRBJ1-5; unclear D gene. V lost 5 bases and J lost 1, with 3 bases in between. The CDR3 consists of 12 residues. Germline CDR1 reads MGHDK; CDR2 reads SYGVNS. For the CDR3, the DNA is TGTGCCAGCAGTATAAGCAATCAGCCCCAGCATTTT. The encoded protein is CASSISNQPQHF.

The chain joins TRBV20-1 to TRBJ2-1; D is possibly TRBD2 (6 bases). Trimming removed 3 bases at V and 3 bases at J, with 9 bases between. Germline lookup yields CDR1 DFQATT and CDR2 SNEGSKA (reference sequence). The CDR3 length is 13 residues. The CDR3 region has the DNA TGCAGTGCTAGTATGGGGGGCTACAATGAGCAGTTCTTC. Residues: CSASMGGYNEQFF.

The chain links TRBV7-6 to TRBJ2-1; the match to TRBD1 covers 9 bases. The germline V gene has CDR1 SGHVS and CDR2 FNYEAQ. V lost 5 bases, J lost 9 bases, and 11 bases stayed unmatched. The CDR3 spans 15 residues. CDR3 in amino acids: CASSPSGTGSPEQFF. The CDR3 nucleotides are TGTGCCAGCAGCCCGAGCGGGACAGGGAGTCCTGAGCAGTTCTTC.

V gene TRBV9 combines with J gene TRBJ1-1; perhaps TRBD1 as D (6 bases). The CDR3 is 12 amino acids. Trimming removed 0 bases at V and 8 bases at J, with 8 bases between. Germline CDR1 is SGDLS and CDR2 is YYNGEE. CDR3 loop: CASSVEGDEAFF. The CDR3, as DNA: TGTGCCAGCAGCGTAGAGGGGGACGAAGCTTTCTTT.

J is TRBJ2-7 and V is TRBV7-8; TRBD2 matches at 7 bases. The V segment lost 1 base and the J segment 2 bases; nucleotides outside the gene matches: 5. This CDR3 has 15 residues. Germline V gene data show CDR1 as SGHVS and CDR2 as FQNEAQ. For the CDR3, the DNA is TGTGCCAGCAGCTTAGGCCAAGCGGGACCCTACGAGCAGTACTTC. This translates into CASSLGQAGPYEQYF.

This clone showed up just once. The CDR3 bases are TGCGCCAGCAGCCCACAGGGGGCCCTGTACAATGAGCAGTTCTTC. Protein sequence: CASSPQGALYNEQFF. The V call is TRBV5-1, the J call TRBJ2-1, with TRBD1 matching 9 bases. This CDR3 is built from 15 residues. In germline, CDR1 is SGHRS, CDR2 YFSETQ. The J segment lost 4 bases and the V segment lost 4 bases, leaving 6 bases of the junction unmatched.

V and J are TRBV7-2 and TRBJ2-3; possibly TRBD2 for D (6 bases). The V gene's germline CDR1 is SGHTA and CDR2 FQGNSA. V was cut by 1 base and J by 5 bases, with 10 bases left in between. The CDR3 length is 14 residues. The CDR3 DNA follows: TGTGCCAGCAGCTTAGTACTGGGGGGAGATACGCAGTATTTT. Translating gives CASSLVLGGDTQYF.

This clone was observed once. CDR3 bases: TGTGCCAGCAGTTACTCGGCAGGGAACCATGGCTACACCTTC. As protein: CASSYSAGNHGYTF. This chain joins TRBV6-6 and TRBJ1-2, with D possibly matching TRBD1 (5 bases). The CDR3 totals 14 residues. The V gene's germline CDR1 is MNHNY and CDR2 SVGAGI (reference sequence). Trimming left V 0 bases short and J 6 bases short, with 11 bases between.

V usage is TRBV3-1 (or the pseudogene TRBV3-2) and J usage is TRBJ1-1; weak D call: TRBD1 (6 bases). The CDR3 consists of 15 residues. V was pared by 4 bases and J by 1 base, with 13 bases between. The germline gives CDR1 LGHDT, CDR2 YNNKEL (reference sequence). The CDR3 bases are TGTGCCAGCAGCCCGGTGGGGGCGCCGAACACTGAAGCTTTCTTT. Amino acids: CASSPVGAPNTEAFF.

The rearrangement joins TRBV10-1 to TRBJ2-3; 7 positions match TRBD2. Germline V gene data show CDR1 as WNHNN and CDR2 as SYGVQD (reference sequence). CDR3 size: 16 residues. V shed 5 bases, J shed 5 bases, and the junction held 13 bases outside the gene matches. The CDR3 loop is CASSPLGRAPLDTQYF. CDR3 nucleotides: TGCGCCAGCAGTCCTTTGGGGAGGGCCCCCCTAGATACGCAGTATTTT.

The V gene is TRBV11-2, the J gene TRBJ2-7, with 11 bases fitting TRBD2. This CDR3 has 18 amino acids. Unmatched junction bases numbered 11, after V lost 0 bases and J lost 4 bases. Germline CDR1 is SGHAT and CDR2 is FQNNGV. In DNA form, the CDR3 reads TGTGCCAGCAGCTTAGAGGTGTTTAGCGGGAGGGTGGCGTACGAGCAGTACTTC. This translates into CASSLEVFSGRVAYEQYF.

The chain has TRBV7-2 and TRBJ2-7; 7 bases line up with TRBD2. J gave up 0 bases and V 6 bases, and 8 bases lay outside the gene matches. The CDR3 contains 15 residues. Looked up from germline, CDR1 is SGHTA and CDR2 is FQGNSA. The CDR3 DNA sequence: TGTGCCAGCAGTAAGGGCGGGGGTGTCTCCTACGAGCAGTACTTC. Translated, it gives CASSKGGGVSYEQYF.

This clone has just one count. J is TRBJ1-6 and V is TRBV7-9, with D tentatively TRBD1 (5 bases). Germline-derived CDR1 and CDR2 are SEHNR and FQNEAQ (reference sequence). Trimming pared 2 bases from V and 7 bases from J, leaving 9 bases between. The CDR3 spans 14 residues. In nucleotides, the CDR3 is TGTGCCAGCAGCTTATCAGGGCAAAATTCACCCCTCCACTTT. The encoded protein is CASSLSGQNSPLHF.

The chain carries TRBV7-9 and TRBJ2-7; 7 nucleotides match TRBD1. In germline, CDR1 is SEHNR, CDR2 FQNEAQ (reference sequence). The CDR3 is 16 amino acids. The trim removed 1 base at V and 0 bases at J, leaving 6 bases unmatched. CDR3 loop: CASSLGAGGYSYEQYF. The CDR3 DNA sequence: TGTGCCAGCAGCTTAGGTGCAGGGGGTTACTCCTACGAGCAGTACTTC.

Points on this clone: The sample has other DNA sequences that encode this CDR3 too. CDR3 DNA sequence: TGTGCCAGCAGCCAAGGAGCAGGGCAAGAGACCCAGTACTTC. Its protein is CASSQGAGQETQYF. The rearrangement joins TRBV3-1 (or the pseudogene TRBV3-2) to TRBJ2-5, with D maybe TRBD1 (5 bases). The germline gives CDR1 LGHDT, CDR2 YNNKEL (reference sequence). CDR3 length: 14 amino acids. Deletions cut 1 base from V and 2 bases from J, with 8 bases between.

This sequence joins TRBV13 and TRBJ2-5; D might be TRBD1 (6 bases). Germline V CDR1 and CDR2: PRHDT, FYEKMQ (reference sequence). The CDR3 is 16 residues long. The germline V and J ends were trimmed by 0 bases and 5 bases, with 16 bases remaining between them. CDR3 bases: TGTGCCAGCAGCTTAGGCCAAAGAGGGGGAGAGGAGACCCAGTACTTC. Its protein is CASSLGQRGGEETQYF.